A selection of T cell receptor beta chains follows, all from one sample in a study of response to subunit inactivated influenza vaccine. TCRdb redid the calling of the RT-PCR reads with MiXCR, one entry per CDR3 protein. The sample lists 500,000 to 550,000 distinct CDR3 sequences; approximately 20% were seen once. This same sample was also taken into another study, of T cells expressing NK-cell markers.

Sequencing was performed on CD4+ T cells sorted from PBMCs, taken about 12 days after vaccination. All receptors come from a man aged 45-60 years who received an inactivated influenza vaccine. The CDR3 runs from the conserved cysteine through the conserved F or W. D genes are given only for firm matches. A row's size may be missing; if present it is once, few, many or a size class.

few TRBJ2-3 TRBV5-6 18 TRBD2 TGTGCCAGCAGCCGTAGGACTAGCGGGAAAGACAACACAGATACGCAGTATTTT CASSRRTSGKDNTDTQYF
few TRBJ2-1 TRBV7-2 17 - TGTGCCAGCCGGGCGAATCTAGTGTCTACCTCCTACAATGAGCAGTTCTTC CASRANLVSTSYNEQFF
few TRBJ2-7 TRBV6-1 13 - TGTGCCAGCAGTGAAAGTCTAAATTACGAGCAGTACTTC CASSESLNYEQYF
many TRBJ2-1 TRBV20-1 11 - TGCAGTGCCCGGGACCAGCCGAAAGAGTTCTTC CSARDQPKEFF
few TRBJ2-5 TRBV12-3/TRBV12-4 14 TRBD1 TGTGCCAGCACAGGGGGCACCCTCCGTGGGACCCAGTACTTC CASTGGTLRGTQYF
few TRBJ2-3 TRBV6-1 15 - TGTGCCAGCAGCTCGGACAGAATAAGCACAGATACGCAGTATTTT CASSSDRISTDTQYF
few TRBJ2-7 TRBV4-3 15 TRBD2 TGCGCCAGCAGCCAAGAATCGGGGCGGGAGAGCGAGCAGTACTTC CASSQESGRESEQYF
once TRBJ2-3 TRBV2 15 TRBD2 TGTGCCAGCAGCAAGTCGACGGGGGGGACAGATACGCAGTATTTT CASSKSTGGTDTQYF
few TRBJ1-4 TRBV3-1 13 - TGTGCCAGCAGCCAAGAATTTCGGGAAAAACTGTTTTTT CASSQEFREKLFF
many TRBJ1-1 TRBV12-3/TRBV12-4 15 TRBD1 TGTGCCAGCAGTATGCAATCCGGGACAGGAAACAAAGCTTTCTTT CASSMQSGTGNKAFF
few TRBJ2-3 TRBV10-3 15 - TGTGCCATCAGTGTTGGGGGGGGGGCTACAGATACGCAGTATTTT CAISVGGGATDTQYF
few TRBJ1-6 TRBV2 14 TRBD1 TGTGCCAGCAGTAAGGGACAGATTAATTCACCCCTCCACTTT CASSKGQINSPLHF
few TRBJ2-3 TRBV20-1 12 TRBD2 TGCAGTGCCAGCGGGGGTTGGGATACGCAGTATTTT CSASGGWDTQYF
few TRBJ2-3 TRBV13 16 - TGTGCCAGCAGCCCCTTTAGGGGGGGCCTCACAGATACGCAGTATTTT CASSPFRGGLTDTQYF
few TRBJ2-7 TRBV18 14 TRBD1 TGTGCCAGCTCACCAAGGGACAGGGCTGGCGAGCAGTACTTC CASSPRDRAGEQYF
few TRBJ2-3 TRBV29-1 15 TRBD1 TGCAGCGTTGAATTCTGGGACAGGGGGACAGATACGCAGTATTTT CSVEFWDRGTDTQYF
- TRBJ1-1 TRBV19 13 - TGTGCCAGTAGTAGACGGGGAGAAACTGAAGCTTTCTTT CASSRRGETEAFF
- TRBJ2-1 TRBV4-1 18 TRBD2 TGCGCCAGCAGCCGTGGGACTACCCGATTCCCGGGCTACAATGAGCAGTTCTTC CASSRGTTRFPGYNEQFF
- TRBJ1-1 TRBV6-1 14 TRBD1 TGTGCCAGCAGGCAGGGACAGCCCAACACTGAAGCTTTCTTT CASRQGQPNTEAFF
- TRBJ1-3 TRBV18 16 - TGTGCCAGCTCACCCTTCGACGTCCACGCTGGAAACACCATATATTTT CASSPFDVHAGNTIYF
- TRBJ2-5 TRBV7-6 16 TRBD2 TGTGCCAGCAGCCCCTTGACTAGCGGGGGGTTGGAGACCCAGTACTTC CASSPLTSGGLETQYF